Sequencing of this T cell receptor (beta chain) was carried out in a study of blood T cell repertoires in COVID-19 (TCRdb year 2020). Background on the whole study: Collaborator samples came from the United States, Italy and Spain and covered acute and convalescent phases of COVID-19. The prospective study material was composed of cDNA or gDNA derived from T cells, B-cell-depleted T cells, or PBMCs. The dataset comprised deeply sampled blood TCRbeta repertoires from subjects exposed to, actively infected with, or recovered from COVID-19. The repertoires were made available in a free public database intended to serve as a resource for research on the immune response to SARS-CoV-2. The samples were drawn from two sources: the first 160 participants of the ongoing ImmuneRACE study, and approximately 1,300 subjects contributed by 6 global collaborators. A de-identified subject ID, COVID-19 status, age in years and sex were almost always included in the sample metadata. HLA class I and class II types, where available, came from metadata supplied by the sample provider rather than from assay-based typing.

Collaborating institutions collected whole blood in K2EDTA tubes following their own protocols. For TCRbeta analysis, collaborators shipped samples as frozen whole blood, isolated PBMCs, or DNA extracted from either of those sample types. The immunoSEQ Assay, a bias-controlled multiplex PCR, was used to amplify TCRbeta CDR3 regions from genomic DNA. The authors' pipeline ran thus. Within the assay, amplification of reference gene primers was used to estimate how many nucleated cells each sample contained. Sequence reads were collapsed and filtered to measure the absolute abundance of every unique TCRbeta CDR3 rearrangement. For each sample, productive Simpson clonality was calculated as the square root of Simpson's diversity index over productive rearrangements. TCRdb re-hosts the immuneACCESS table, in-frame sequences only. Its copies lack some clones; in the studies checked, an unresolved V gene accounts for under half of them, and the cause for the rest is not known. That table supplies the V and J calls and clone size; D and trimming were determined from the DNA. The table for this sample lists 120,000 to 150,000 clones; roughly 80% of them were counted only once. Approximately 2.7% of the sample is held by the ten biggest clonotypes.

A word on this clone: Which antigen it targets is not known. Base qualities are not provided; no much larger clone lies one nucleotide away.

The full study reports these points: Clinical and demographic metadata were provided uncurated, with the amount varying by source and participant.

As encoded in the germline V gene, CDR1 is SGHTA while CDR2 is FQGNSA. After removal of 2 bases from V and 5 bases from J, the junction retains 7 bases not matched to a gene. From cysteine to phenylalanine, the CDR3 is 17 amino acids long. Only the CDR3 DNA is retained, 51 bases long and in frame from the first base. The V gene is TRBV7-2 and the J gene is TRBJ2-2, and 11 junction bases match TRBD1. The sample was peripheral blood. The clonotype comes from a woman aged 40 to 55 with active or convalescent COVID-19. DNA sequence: TGTGCCAGCAGCTTATTAGGACAGGGGGCACGGACCGGGGAGCTGTTTTTT. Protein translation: CASSLLGQGARTGELFF.